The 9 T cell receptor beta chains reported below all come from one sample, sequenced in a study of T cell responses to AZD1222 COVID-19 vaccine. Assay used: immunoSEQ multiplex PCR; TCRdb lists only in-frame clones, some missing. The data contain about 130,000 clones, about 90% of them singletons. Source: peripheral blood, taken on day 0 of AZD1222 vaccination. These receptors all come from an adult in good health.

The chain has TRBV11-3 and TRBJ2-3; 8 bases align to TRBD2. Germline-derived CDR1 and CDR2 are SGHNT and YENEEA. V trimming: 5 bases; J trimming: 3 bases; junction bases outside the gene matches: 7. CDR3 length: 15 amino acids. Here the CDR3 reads CASSPGRGLTDTQYF. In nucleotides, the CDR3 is TGTGCCAGCAGCCCCGGGAGGGGCCTGACAGATACGCAGTATTTT. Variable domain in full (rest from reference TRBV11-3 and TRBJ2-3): EAGVVQSPRYKIIEKKQPVAFWCNPISGHNTLYWYLQNLGQGPELLIRYENEEAVDDSQLPKDRFSAERLKGVDSTLKIQPAELGDSAVYLCASSPGRGLTDTQYFGPGTRLTVL.

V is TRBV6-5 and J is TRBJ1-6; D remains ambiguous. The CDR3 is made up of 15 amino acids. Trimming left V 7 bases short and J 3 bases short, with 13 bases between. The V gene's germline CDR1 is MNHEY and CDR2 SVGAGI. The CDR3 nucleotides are TGTGCCAGCATTTCCGGGAGCTTCTATAATTCACCCCTCCACTTT. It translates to CASISGSFYNSPLHF.

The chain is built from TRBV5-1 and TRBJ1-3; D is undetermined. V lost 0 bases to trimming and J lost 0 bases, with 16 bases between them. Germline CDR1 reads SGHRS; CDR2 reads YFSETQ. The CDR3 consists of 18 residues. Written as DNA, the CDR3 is TGCGCCAGCAGCTTGGAGGTCTTCGATTCTCACTCTGGAAACACCATATATTTT. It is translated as CASSLEVFDSHSGNTIYF.

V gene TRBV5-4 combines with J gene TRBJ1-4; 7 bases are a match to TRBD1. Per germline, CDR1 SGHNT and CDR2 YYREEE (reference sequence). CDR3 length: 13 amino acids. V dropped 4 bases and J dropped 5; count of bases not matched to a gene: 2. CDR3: CASSQDRNEKLFF. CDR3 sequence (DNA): TGTGCCAGCAGCCAGGACAGGAATGAAAAACTGTTTTTT. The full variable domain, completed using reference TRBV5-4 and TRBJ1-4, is ETGVTQSPTHLIKTRGQQVTLRCSSQSGHNTVSWYQQALGQGPQFIFQYYREEENGRGNFPPRFSGLQFPNYSSELNVNALELDDSALYLCASSQDRNEKLFFGSGTQLSVL.

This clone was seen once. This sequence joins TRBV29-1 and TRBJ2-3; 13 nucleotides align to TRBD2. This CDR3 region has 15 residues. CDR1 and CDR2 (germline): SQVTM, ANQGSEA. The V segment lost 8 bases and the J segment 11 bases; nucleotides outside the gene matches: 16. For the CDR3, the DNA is TGCAGCCTCCAGAAACTAGCGGGGGGGACTCGGGAGCAGTATTTT. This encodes CSLQKLAGGTREQYF.

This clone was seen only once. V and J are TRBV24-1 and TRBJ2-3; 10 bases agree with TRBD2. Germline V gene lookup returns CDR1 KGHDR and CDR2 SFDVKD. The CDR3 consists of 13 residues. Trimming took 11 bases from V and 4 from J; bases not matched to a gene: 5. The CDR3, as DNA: TGTGCCATCTCTAGCGGGAGTGCAGATACGCAGTATTTT. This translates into CAISSGSADTQYF.

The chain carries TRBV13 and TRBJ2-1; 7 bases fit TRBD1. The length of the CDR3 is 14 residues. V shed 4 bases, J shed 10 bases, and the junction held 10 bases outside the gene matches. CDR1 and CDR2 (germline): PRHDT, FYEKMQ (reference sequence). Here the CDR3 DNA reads TGTGCCAGCAGCTCCGAGACAGGGTCGGAAGAGCAGTTCTTC. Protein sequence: CASSSETGSEEQFF.

The CDR3 sequence is CASSPRHSGNTIYF. For the CDR3, the DNA is TGTGCCAGCAGCCCTAGACACTCTGGAAACACCATATATTTT. This chain uses TRBV5-6 with TRBJ1-3; D is unclear. Trimming took off 4 bases at V and 0 bases at J, with 8 bases between the two ends. The CDR3 covers 14 residues. Germline V gene lookup returns CDR1 SGHDT and CDR2 YYEEEE.

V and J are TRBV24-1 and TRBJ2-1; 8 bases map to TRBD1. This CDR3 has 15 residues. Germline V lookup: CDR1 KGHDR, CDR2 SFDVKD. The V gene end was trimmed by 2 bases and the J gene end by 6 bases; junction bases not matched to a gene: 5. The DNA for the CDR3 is TGTGCCACCAGTGATTACCTCGACAGGGGCAATGAGCAGTTCTTC. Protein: CATSDYLDRGNEQFF.